Below, 27 T cell receptor beta chains from the same sample are listed, as sequenced in a study of cytomegalovirus exposure and HLA in healthy donors. Primers for the PCR totalled 60 Vbeta and 13 Jbeta. Sequencing used immunoSEQ multiplex PCR; TCRdb keeps in-frame clones, though not all of them. Among 95,000 to 150,000 clones listed, 80% were seen once. The specimen was PBMCs. These receptor sequences come from a female donor in good health and CMV-seropositive.

The chain couples TRBV7-9 to TRBJ2-7; 11 bases fit TRBD2. Per the germline V gene, CDR1 is SEHNR and CDR2 is FQNEAQ (reference sequence). The CDR3 has 15 residues. V trimming: 3 bases; J trimming: 1 base; junction bases outside the gene matches: 2. CDR3 DNA: TGTGCCAGCAGCTTTAGACTAGCGGGGTCCTACGAGCAGTACTTC. Its protein product is CASSFRLAGSYEQYF.

The gene calls are TRBV28 and TRBJ1-4, with 8 nucleotides matching TRBD1. Germline-derived CDR1 and CDR2 are MDHEN and SYDVKM. The V and J ends lost 6 bases and 2 bases, in that order; junction bases with no gene match: 11. This CDR3 spans 17 amino acids. CDR3 amino acids: CASRLGQGTFTNEKLFF. In DNA form, the CDR3 reads TGTGCCAGCAGGCTCGGACAGGGTACTTTCACTAATGAAAAACTGTTTTTT.

In its sample, this clone was seen once. Sequence at one end of the junction differs from germline and may be a read error. This rearrangement joins TRBV7-7 to TRBJ1-4, with 9 bases lining up with TRBD1. The germline gives CDR1 SSHAT, CDR2 FNYEAQ (reference sequence). The CDR3 consists of 15 residues. The CDR3 protein is CASSLGQGVGEKLFF. The DNA of the CDR3 is TGTGCTAGCAGCTTGGGACAGGGCGTCGGAGAAAAACTGTTTTTT.

CDR3 sequence: CASSLTSVPGELFF. The DNA of the CDR3 is TGTGCCAGCAGTTTAACTAGCGTCCCAGGGGAGCTGTTTTTT. This chain links TRBV27 with TRBJ2-2; TRBD2 agrees at 7 bases. The CDR3 is 14 residues long. The junction had 5 bases not matched to a gene; V was cut back by 2 bases and J by 8 bases. The germline gives CDR1 MNHEY, CDR2 SMNVEV (reference sequence).

The V and J genes are TRBV5-1 and TRBJ2-1; 13 bases agree with TRBD2. The CDR3 has 17 amino acids. Germline assignment: CDR1 SGHRS and CDR2 YFSETQ. J was trimmed by 8 bases and V by 4 bases; bases with no gene match: 12. CDR3 protein: CASSPWERLAGGHEQFF. The CDR3 DNA sequence: TGCGCCAGCAGCCCTTGGGAAAGACTAGCGGGGGGTCATGAGCAGTTCTTC.

The chain uses TRBV5-1 and TRBJ2-3; TRBD2 matches at 7 bases. CDR3 length: 16 residues. CDR1 is SGHRS, CDR2 YFSETQ, per germline. Trimming took 1 base from V and 4 from J; bases not matched to a gene: 9. The CDR3 nucleotides read TGCGCCAGCAGCTTGTACGCGGGGGAAGAGGCAGATACGCAGTATTTT. It specifies CASSLYAGEEADTQYF.

V and J are TRBV28 and TRBJ2-7, with 10 bases aligning to TRBD2. The junction had 5 bases not matched to a gene; V was cut back by 7 bases and J by 2 bases. CDR1 is MDHEN and CDR2 is SYDVKM in the germline V gene. The CDR3 spans 14 residues. The chain's CDR3 is CASTSSGGPYEQYF. CDR3 bases: TGTGCCAGCACCTCTAGCGGGGGACCCTACGAGCAGTACTTC.

This clone was seen a few times. The V and J genes are TRBV6-1 and TRBJ1-6, with D perhaps matching TRBD1 (6 bases). The CDR3 length is 17 residues. The V end was cut by 3 bases, the J end by 4 bases, with 16 bases between. The germline V gene has CDR1 MNHNS and CDR2 SASEGT. Written as DNA, the CDR3 is TGTGCCAGCAGTGAGGGAAACAGGGCTTGGTATAATTCACCCCTCCACTTT. Translation gives CASSEGNRAWYNSPLHF.

The chain carries TRBV29-1 and TRBJ2-1; possibly TRBD1 for D (6 bases). The length of the CDR3 is 14 residues. CDR1 is SQVTM, CDR2 ANQGSEA, per germline. V dropped 7 bases and J dropped 8 bases, with 21 bases sitting between them. The CDR3: CSATPMGRGDEQFF. As DNA, the CDR3 is TGCAGCGCCACCCCCATGGGCAGGGGCGATGAGCAGTTCTTC.

V gene TRBV6-4 combines with J gene TRBJ2-2; 8 positions match TRBD1. The V gene's germline CDR1 is MRHNA and CDR2 SNTAGT. The CDR3 sequence is 15 residues long. After removal of 3 bases from V and 3 bases from J, the junction contained 3 bases not matched to a gene. The CDR3 coding sequence is TGTGCCAGCAGTGAATCACAGGGGGACACCGGGGAGCTGTTTTTT. Encoded protein: CASSESQGDTGELFF.

This clone was counted between two and nine times. V is TRBV29-1 and J is TRBJ2-1; possibly TRBD2 for D (7 bases). This CDR3 is 14 amino acids long. Germline V gene lookup returns CDR1 SQVTM and CDR2 ANQGSEA. Trimming took 4 bases from V and 2 from J, leaving 12 bases between them. The CDR3 protein is CSVVRGGTYNEQFF. In DNA, the CDR3 is TGCAGCGTTGTTAGGGGGGGGACCTACAATGAGCAGTTCTTC.

The J gene is TRBJ2-7, the V gene TRBV6-5; 7 bases fit TRBD1. This CDR3 is 14 amino acids long. Germline-derived CDR1 and CDR2 are MNHEY and SVGAGI. V was pared by 2 bases and J by 2 bases, with 3 bases of the junction left unmatched. CDR3 nucleotide sequence: TGTGCCAGCAGTTACGGTGGGACAGCCTACGAGCAGTACTTC. It codes for CASSYGGTAYEQYF.

The V gene is TRBV7-8, the J gene TRBJ2-5; 7 nucleotides agree with TRBD1. The V gene end was trimmed by 5 bases and the J gene end by 2 bases; junction bases not matched to a gene: 5. This CDR3 contains 14 residues. Germline V lookup: CDR1 SGHVS, CDR2 FQNEAQ. The CDR3 bases are TGTGCCAGCAGCATCGGGACAGTGCAAGAGACCCAGTACTTC. This sequence encodes CASSIGTVQETQYF.

CDR3 loop: CASSGGQGNLYEQYF. The CDR3 DNA is TGTGCCAGCAGTGGGGGACAGGGAAATCTCTACGAGCAGTACTTC. The chain carries TRBV6-1 and TRBJ2-7; 9 bases are a match to TRBD1. Germline CDR1 is MNHNS and CDR2 is SASEGT. The junction had 7 bases not matched to a gene; V was cut back by 4 bases and J by 3 bases. This CDR3 region has 15 residues.

This rearrangement joins TRBV28 to TRBJ2-7, with D tentatively TRBD2 (6 bases). The V gene lost 5 bases and the J gene lost 3 bases, with 20 bases spanning the gap. Germline CDR1 and CDR2: MDHEN and SYDVKM. CDR3 length: 16 amino acids. This CDR3 is CASSRPRGSGNYEQYF. DNA of the CDR3: TGTGCCAGCAGTAGACCCCGTGGTAGCGGAAACTACGAGCAGTACTTC.

This clone appeared a single time. This chain joins TRBV2 and TRBJ1-3; a possible D gene is TRBD1 (5 bases). The CDR3 totals 15 residues. The ends were cut back, 5 bases at V and 2 bases at J, with 13 bases in the middle. Germline V gene data show CDR1 as SNHLY and CDR2 as FYNNEI. CDR3 region: CASSSNRHPGNTIYF. The DNA of the CDR3 is TGTGCCAGCAGTAGTAACAGGCATCCTGGAAACACCATATATTTT.

This chain connects TRBV5-6 to TRBJ1-4; 7 bases fit TRBD1. The CDR3 has 14 residues. V lost 3 bases to trimming and J lost 4 bases; unmatched junction nucleotides: 3. Germline CDR1 and CDR2: SGHDT and YYEEEE. CDR3 DNA: TGTGCCAGCAGCTCGGGACAGTATAATGAAAAACTGTTTTTT. This encodes CASSSGQYNEKLFF.

V gene TRBV7-2 combines with J gene TRBJ1-6; D possibly corresponds to TRBD1 (6 bases). The V end lost 3 bases, the J end lost 4 bases, and 13 bases lay between the germline ends. The CDR3 consists of 16 residues. Germline V gives CDR1 SGHTA, CDR2 FQGNSA. CDR3 sequence: CASSFAGTPYNSPLHF. CDR3 nucleotides: TGTGCCAGCAGCTTCGCCGGGACACCTTATAATTCACCCCTCCACTTT.

The chain links TRBV5-8 to TRBJ1-1; 7 nucleotides agree with TRBD1. J gave up 7 bases and V 0 bases, and 3 bases lay outside the gene matches. Germline loops: CDR1 SGHTS, CDR2 YDEGEE. The CDR3 contains 13 residues. CDR3 sequence (DNA): TGTGCCAGCAGCTTGGACAGGGGCGGTGAAGCTTTCTTT. Protein sequence: CASSLDRGGEAFF.

This clone appeared once. This sequence joins TRBV6-1 and TRBJ2-5; tentative D call: TRBD2 (5 bases). This CDR3 has 16 amino acids. Trimming left V 0 bases short and J 4 bases short, with 15 bases between. CDR1 and CDR2 (germline): MNHNS, SASEGT. In DNA form, the CDR3 reads TGTGCCAGCAGTGAAGCGCTAGGAGGAATTAGAGAGACCCAGTACTTC. Translation gives CASSEALGGIRETQYF.

The rearrangement joins TRBV18 to TRBJ1-1, with 7 positions matching TRBD1. Germline V CDR1 and CDR2: KGHSH, LQKENI. V was pared by 8 bases and J by 2 bases, with 5 bases of the junction left unmatched. CDR3 size: 13 residues. As DNA, the CDR3 is TGTGCCAGCCTCGGGACAGTAAACACTGAAGCTTTCTTT. This codes for CASLGTVNTEAFF.

The V and J genes are TRBV5-4 and TRBJ1-4; TRBD1 matches at 9 bases. V lost 9 bases, J lost 5 bases, and 8 bases stayed unmatched. Germline V lookup: CDR1 SGHNT, CDR2 YYREEE (reference sequence). The CDR3 totals 14 residues. This CDR3 is CATSIDRGNEKLFF. The CDR3 bases are TGTGCCACTTCGATAGACAGGGGGAATGAAAAACTGTTTTTT.

V is TRBV10-3 and J is TRBJ2-2; D is possibly TRBD1 (6 bases). Germline lookup yields CDR1 ENHRY and CDR2 SYGVKD. CDR3 size: 16 residues. The germline V and J ends were trimmed by 11 bases and 0 bases, with 19 bases remaining between them. CDR3 protein: CASAGQGSPNTGELFF. Here the CDR3 DNA reads TGTGCCTCCGCTGGCCAGGGGAGCCCGAACACCGGGGAGCTGTTTTTT.

Written as DNA, the CDR3 is TGTGCCAGCAGCGCCGAACCAGGGAGGAGCAATCAGCCCCAGCATTTT. Translated: CASSAEPGRSNQPQHF. The J gene is TRBJ1-5, the V gene TRBV7-2; weak D call: TRBD1 (5 bases). V gave up 5 bases and J gave up 1 base, with 15 bases separating them. The germline V gene encodes CDR1 SGHTA and CDR2 FQGNSA. The CDR3 has 16 amino acids.

This clone was seen just once. The chain is built from TRBV5-1 and TRBJ2-7; 11 positions match TRBD1. Germline trimming cut 3 bases from V and 4 bases from J; bases unmatched to any gene: 6. The CDR3 is 15 amino acids. The germline V gene encodes CDR1 SGHRS and CDR2 YFSETQ. CDR3 sequence reads: CASSSFGQGAYEQYF. The CDR3 nucleotides are TGCGCCAGCAGCTCTTTCGGACAGGGGGCTTACGAGCAGTACTTC.

The chain employs TRBV6-5 and TRBJ1-5; D is undetermined. Trimming shortened V by 5 bases and J by 3 bases, and 8 bases separated the two germline ends. The CDR3 runs 13 residues. Germline V gene sequence: CDR1 MNHEY, CDR2 SVGAGI. CDR3 coding DNA: TGTGCCAGCAGTACCAGGATCAATCAGCCCCAGCATTTT. Residues: CASSTRINQPQHF.

The chain couples TRBV7-8 to TRBJ1-6; the D is unclear. The germline gives CDR1 SGHVS, CDR2 FQNEAQ. This CDR3 is built from 14 residues. Trimming left V 1 base short and J 7 bases short, with 8 bases between. CDR3 residues: CASSLGGLNSPLHF. As DNA, the CDR3 is TGTGCCAGCAGCTTAGGTGGCCTCAATTCACCCCTCCACTTT.